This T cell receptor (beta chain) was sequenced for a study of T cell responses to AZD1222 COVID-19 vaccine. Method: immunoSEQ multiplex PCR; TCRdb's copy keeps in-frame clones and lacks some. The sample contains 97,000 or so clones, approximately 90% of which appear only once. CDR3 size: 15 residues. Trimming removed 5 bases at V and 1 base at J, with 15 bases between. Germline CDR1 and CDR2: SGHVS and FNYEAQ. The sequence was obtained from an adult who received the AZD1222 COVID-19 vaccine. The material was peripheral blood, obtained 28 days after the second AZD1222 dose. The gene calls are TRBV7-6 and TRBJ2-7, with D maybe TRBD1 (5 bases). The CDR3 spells CASSPKPTASYEQYF. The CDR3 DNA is TGTGCCAGCAGCCCGAAACCGACAGCTTCCTACGAGCAGTACTTC.